This TCR beta chain is drawn from a study of blood T cell repertoires in COVID-19. The germline gives CDR1 SGHAT, CDR2 FQNNGV. The CDR3 is 13 residues long. The V end was cut by 2 bases, the J end by 5 bases, with 9 bases between. TCRdb's table, derived via immunoSEQ multiplex PCR, lists solely in-frame clones and lacks some. The table records about 330,000 clones, more than 85% of them present only once. This clone was detected a few times. The sample was PBMCs or T cells enriched from blood (not recorded which). This TCR derives from a woman under 40 who had recovered from COVID-19. J is TRBJ1-2 and V is TRBV11-2; tentatively, D is TRBD1 (5 bases). The CDR3 DNA follows: TGTGCCAGCAGCTTACGACAGCTTTATGGCTACACCTTC. This translates into CASSLRQLYGYTF.